These 32 T cell receptor beta chains originate from one sample sequenced in a study of blood T cells in healthy people across ages. A J-beta primer mix and a sample-barcoded 5' primer were used in a second PCR of roughly 6 to 12 cycles. TCRdb processed the 5' RACE reads anew with MiXCR; each CDR3 protein has one entry. The sample holds roughly 800,000 distinct CDR3 sequences, about 26% seen once. These data were also reused for a study on T cells of mothers and their children.

The specimen sequenced was blood. These receptors originate from a boy younger than 18 in good health.

The chain carries TRBV3-1 and TRBJ2-7; a possible D gene is TRBD2 (5 bases). The CDR3 length is 15 residues. Trimming cost V 6 bases and J 4 bases, with 19 bases left between them. The germline CDR1 and CDR2 sequences are LGHDT and YNNKEL (reference sequence). CDR3: CASSLRAARGYEQYF. CDR3 DNA: TGTGCCAGCAGTCTTCGAGCGGCCCGCGGGTACGAGCAGTACTTC.

This chain uses TRBV7-2 with TRBJ2-5, with D possibly TRBD2 on 7 matching bases. The CDR3 is 17 residues long. With 4 bases removed from V and 5 bases from J, the gap between germline ends came to 23 bases. The V gene's germline CDR1 is SGHTA and CDR2 FQGNSA. The CDR3 bases are TGTGCCAGCAGCTCCCATTCGAGAGGGGGGGTTCGGGAGACCCAGTACTTC. This gives the protein CASSSHSRGGVRETQYF.

The chain joins TRBV12-3 or TRBV12-4 to TRBJ2-1; TRBD1 matches at 8 bases. V trimming: 5 bases; J trimming: 8 bases; junction bases outside the gene matches: 8. This CDR3 region has 14 residues. CDR3 sequence (DNA): TGTGCCAGCAGTCATCAGGGGGCCGTATATGAGCAGTTCTTC. Translated, it gives CASSHQGAVYEQFF.

This clonotype was observed a few times. The V call is TRBV12-3 or TRBV12-4, the J call TRBJ1-2, with 7 bases identical to TRBD1. The CDR3 totals 14 residues. Unmatched junction bases numbered 11, after V lost 8 bases and J lost 5 bases. CDR3 in amino acids: CASSGGQSKYGYTF. The CDR3 DNA sequence: TGTGCCAGCTCGGGGGGACAGAGCAAGTATGGCTACACCTTC.

V and J are TRBV12-3 or TRBV12-4 and TRBJ1-2; D might be TRBD1 (5 bases). V was shortened by 6 bases and J by 8 bases, with 16 bases between the two germline ends. This CDR3 spans 13 amino acids. In DNA, the CDR3 is TGTGCCAGCAGAAGAGCAGGGCCGGGGGGCTACACCTTC. It codes for CASRRAGPGGYTF.

The chain links TRBV28 to TRBJ2-2, with D tentatively TRBD1 (5 bases). The CDR3 runs to 15 residues. The ends were cut back, 1 base at V and 2 bases at J, with 8 bases in the middle. The germline gives CDR1 MDHEN, CDR2 SYDVKM. CDR3 residues: CASSLSGHNTGELFF. In DNA form, the CDR3 reads TGTGCCAGCAGTTTATCCGGACACAACACCGGGGAGCTGTTTTTT.

The chain recombines TRBV15 with TRBJ2-4; 15 bases align to TRBD2. The CDR3 totals 16 residues. The V gene end was trimmed by 1 base and the J gene end by 5 bases; junction bases not matched to a gene: 0. The germline CDR1 and CDR2 sequences are LNHNV and YYDKDF (reference sequence). The CDR3 reads CATSRGTSGGENIQYF. The CDR3 DNA sequence: TGTGCCACCAGCAGAGGGACTAGCGGGGGGGAAAACATTCAGTACTTC.

The J gene is TRBJ2-5, the V gene TRBV10-1, with 10 bases lining up with TRBD2. The junction had 21 bases not matched to a gene; V was cut back by 6 bases and J by 5 bases. The CDR3 covers 19 residues. The V gene's germline CDR1 is WNHNN and CDR2 SYGVQD (reference sequence). The CDR3 is CASSPLRIAGGPSGETQYF. DNA of the CDR3: TGCGCCAGCAGCCCCCTTCGAATAGCGGGGGGACCTTCTGGGGAGACCCAGTACTTC.

This clonotype came up a few times. At one end, the junction sequence differs from germline, possibly due to a read error. The chain is built from TRBV7-8 and TRBJ1-4, with no clear D. This CDR3 is 12 amino acids long. Per germline, CDR1 SGHVS and CDR2 FQNEAQ. The CDR3 reads CASSPRQEKLSF. The CDR3 DNA reads TGTGCCAGCAGCCCCCGGCAAGAAAAGCTGTCTTTT.

This clonotype was found a few times. The V gene is TRBV29-1, the J gene TRBJ2-1, with D perhaps matching TRBD2 (5 bases). This CDR3 contains 12 residues. The V end was cut by 1 base, the J end by 5 bases, with 6 bases between. From germline, CDR1 is SQVTM and CDR2 ANQGSEA. The CDR3 DNA reads TGCAGCGTTGAAGCCGGGAACAATGAGCAGTTCTTC. This translates into CSVEAGNNEQFF.

The chain joins TRBV28 to TRBJ2-5; TRBD1 agrees at 7 bases. The J call could be wrong; TRBJ2-7 is a better fit for the DNA end. CDR1 MDHEN and CDR2 SYDVKM come from the germline V gene. There are 12 residues in the CDR3. This CDR3 reads CASRTGRYEQYF. CDR3 coding DNA: TGTGCCAGCAGGACAGGGCGGTACGAGCAGTACTTC.

This chain connects TRBV12-3 or TRBV12-4 to TRBJ2-7, with D possibly called TRBD1 or TRBD2 (5 bases each). This CDR3 is built from 15 residues. V shed 6 bases and J shed 3 bases, with 18 bases lying between them. The CDR3 nucleotides read TGTGCCAGCAGCTCCGGGACCCCTGGTTTCTACGAGCAGTACTTC. It encodes CASSSGTPGFYEQYF.

This clonotype has only a few counts. The CDR3 loop reads CAISEVVGRAEAFF. CDR3 coding DNA: TGTGCCATCAGTGAAGTCGTGGGTCGGGCTGAAGCTTTCTTT. The J gene is TRBJ1-1, the V gene TRBV10-3, with D uncertain. The germline V gene encodes CDR1 ENHRY and CDR2 SYGVKD. Trimming shortened V by 3 bases and J by 6 bases, and 14 bases separated the two germline ends. The CDR3 is 14 residues long.

The chain links TRBV10-3 to TRBJ2-5, with a weak D call TRBD2 (6 bases). The CDR3 is 15 residues long. The germline V gene has CDR1 ENHRY and CDR2 SYGVKD. V was cut by 3 bases and J by 5 bases, with 16 bases left in between. The CDR3 is CAISDVRASVETQYF. CDR3 nucleotides: TGTGCCATCAGTGACGTCCGGGCTAGCGTTGAGACCCAGTACTTC.

Only a few counts were recorded for this clonotype. CDR3 sequence (DNA): TGCAGCGGGAAGGACGGTGAAGCTTTCTTT. It specifies CSGKDGEAFF. The V and J genes are TRBV29-1 and TRBJ1-1, with D uncertain. V was cut by 7 bases and J by 7 bases, with 10 bases left in between. Germline values: CDR1 SQVTM, CDR2 ANQGSEA. This CDR3 contains 10 residues.

V and J are TRBV7-9 and TRBJ1-5; 8 bases map to TRBD1. The CDR3 is 14 residues long. Losses at the gene ends were 5 bases for V and 4 bases for J; bases not matched to a gene: 4. The germline gives CDR1 SEHNR, CDR2 FQNEAQ (reference sequence). In DNA form, the CDR3 reads TGTGCCAGCAGCGGGACAGGCGAAAATCAGCCCCAGCATTTT. Translated, it gives CASSGTGENQPQHF.

This clonotype was detected only a few times. The chain recombines TRBV19 with TRBJ1-2; no clear D. V lost 4 bases to trimming and J lost 4 bases, with 19 bases between them. The CDR3 totals 16 residues. Germline values: CDR1 LNHDA, CDR2 SQIVND (reference sequence). CDR3 bases: TGTGCCAGTAGTAGCGCCAGTTACGGGCCTAGCTATGGCTACACCTTC. This translates into CASSSASYGPSYGYTF.

Turning to this clonotype: A junction boundary mismatches the germline segment, possibly from a read error. This chain uses TRBV6-5 with TRBJ2-1; no reliable D call. Near its end, the DNA agrees better with TRBJ2-7, so the J call may be wrong. Germline CDR1 is MNHEY and CDR2 is SVGAGI. The CDR3 contains 14 residues. CDR3 loop: CASGYWGSSYEQYF. The DNA of the CDR3 is TGTGCCAGCGGTTACTGGGGAAGCTCCTACGAGCAGTACTTC.

CDR3 nucleotides: TGCGCCAGCAGCTTGGATTCCCGGGGGGAAAAACTGTTTTTT. Amino acids: CASSLDSRGEKLFF. This chain links TRBV5-1 with TRBJ1-4, with D perhaps matching TRBD1 (5 bases). The CDR3 length is 14 residues. V shed 0 bases and J shed 8 bases, with 11 bases lying between them. CDR1 is SGHRS and CDR2 is YFSETQ in the germline V gene.

The rearrangement joins TRBV5-1 to TRBJ2-4; D possibly matches TRBD1 or TRBD2 (5 bases each). Germline values: CDR1 SGHRS, CDR2 YFSETQ. The CDR3 runs to 16 residues. Trimming left V 5 bases short and J 8 bases short, with 23 bases between. CDR3 sequence: CASRATGASGGHIQYF. Written as DNA, the CDR3 is TGCGCCAGCAGGGCAACCGGGGCCAGTGGCGGGCACATTCAGTACTTC. Complete variable domain (other parts from reference TRBV5-1 and TRBJ2-4): KAGVTQTPRYLIKTRGQQVTLSCSPISGHRSVSWYQQTPGQGLQFLFEYFSETQRNKGNFPGRFSGRQFSNSRSEMNVSTLELGDSALYLCASRATGASGGHIQYFGAGTRLSVL.

In this sample, this clonotype turned up a few times. The chain recombines TRBV12-3 or TRBV12-4 with TRBJ2-4, with D hard to call. The CDR3 length is 14 residues. Trimming removed 3 bases at V and 1 base at J, with 7 bases between. Here the CDR3 reads CASSFTLAKNIQYF. The CDR3 bases are TGTGCCAGCAGTTTTACCCTGGCCAAAAACATTCAGTACTTC.

This clonotype has just a few counts. The V gene is TRBV3-1, the J gene TRBJ1-5; tentative D call: TRBD1 (5 bases). Germline CDR1 LGHDT, CDR2 YNNKEL (reference sequence). CDR3 length: 15 residues. Trimming took 4 bases from V and 1 from J, leaving 11 bases between them. The CDR3 sequence is CASSPGTASNQPQHF. The CDR3 DNA reads TGTGCCAGCAGCCCCGGGACCGCGAGCAATCAGCCCCAGCATTTT.

Only a few counts were recorded for this clonotype. The chain combines TRBV28 with TRBJ2-5; D remains unclear. The DNA end is a closer match to TRBJ2-7, so the J assignment may be wrong. CDR3 length equals 14 residues. The germline V gene has CDR1 MDHEN and CDR2 SYDVKM. CDR3 sequence (DNA): TGTGCCAGCCAGATCGCCGGGCTCCAATACGAGCAGTACTTC. This sequence encodes CASQIAGLQYEQYF.

The sample holds a few counts of this clonotype. V usage is TRBV2 and J usage is TRBJ1-2; D is perhaps TRBD1 (5 bases). Germline CDR1 is SNHLY and CDR2 is FYNNEI. The CDR3 consists of 13 residues. V was trimmed by 2 bases and J by 8 bases, leaving 12 bases between them. CDR3 sequence (DNA): TGTGCCAGCAGTGAATGGGGCGGAGGGGGCTACACCTTC. This gives the protein CASSEWGGGGYTF.

V gene TRBV20-1 combines with J gene TRBJ2-3; 7 bases are shared with TRBD2. This CDR3 region has 15 residues. The J segment lost 1 base and the V segment lost 5 bases, leaving 9 bases of the junction unmatched. The V gene's germline CDR1 is DFQATT and CDR2 SNEGSKA (reference sequence). The CDR3 DNA reads as TGCAGTGCTCTCCTCGGGGCGGGGGGCACAGATACGCAGTATTTT. Encoded protein: CSALLGAGGTDTQYF.

The V gene is TRBV20-1, the J gene TRBJ2-7; D is unresolved. V shed 2 bases and J shed 0 bases, with 11 bases lying between them. The CDR3 spans 14 residues. Germline V gene lookup returns CDR1 DFQATT and CDR2 SNEGSKA (reference sequence). The DNA for the CDR3 is TGCAGTGCTAGATCTGGACGGCTCTCCTACGAGCAGTACTTC. Protein product: CSARSGRLSYEQYF.

This chain links TRBV7-2 with TRBJ1-1, with unresolved D. Trimming pared 1 base from V and 4 bases from J, leaving 10 bases between. The germline V gene encodes CDR1 SGHTA and CDR2 FQGNSA. The CDR3 spans 14 residues. Written as DNA, the CDR3 is TGTGCCAGCAGCTTAGGCCTAATAGGCACTGAAGCTTTCTTT. The encoded protein is CASSLGLIGTEAFF.

The chain employs TRBV28 and TRBJ2-5; a possible D gene is TRBD1 (6 bases). Trimming removed 4 bases from V and 2 bases from J, with 14 bases in between. Per the germline V gene, CDR1 is MDHEN and CDR2 is SYDVKM. The CDR3 has 15 residues. DNA of the CDR3: TGTGCCAGCAGTTCCACAGGGACCCGGCAAGAGACCCAGTACTTC. Translating gives CASSSTGTRQETQYF.

The chain uses TRBV20-1 and TRBJ1-4; 7 nucleotides align to TRBD1. Germline V CDR1 and CDR2: DFQATT, SNEGSKA (reference sequence). J lost 5 bases, V lost 8 bases, and 8 bases had no gene match. This CDR3 is built from 13 residues. CDR3 nucleotide sequence: TGCAGTACGAAGGGACAGAGGAATGAAAAACTGTTTTTT. This gives the protein CSTKGQRNEKLFF.

The chain recombines TRBV2 with TRBJ1-1; no clear D gene. CDR1 and CDR2 (germline): SNHLY, FYNNEI. The CDR3 extends over 11 amino acids. Between the trimmed V and J ends, which lost 4 bases and 10 bases, there was a span of 10 bases. CDR3 DNA: TGTGCCAGCAGTGGAGGGATAGGAGCTTTCTTT. Its translation: CASSGGIGAFF. Together with reference TRBV2 and TRBJ1-1, the CDR3 gives the full variable domain: EPEVTQTPSHQVTQMGQEVILRCVPISNHLYFYWYRQILGQKVEFLVSFYNNEISEKSEIFDDQFSVERPDGSNFTLKIRSTKLEDSAMYFCASSGGIGAFFGQGTRLTVV.

This clonotype was counted between two and nine times. The chain uses TRBV19 and TRBJ2-7, with 8 bases matching TRBD1. This CDR3 region has 14 residues. Losses at the gene ends were 3 bases for V and 4 bases for J; bases not matched to a gene: 5. CDR1 is LNHDA, CDR2 SQIVND, per germline (reference sequence). The CDR3 DNA follows: TGTGCCAGTAGTATGGCAGGGGGCGGGTACGAGCAGTACTTC. Translating it yields CASSMAGGGYEQYF.

This clonotype was found a few times. This sequence joins TRBV5-1 and TRBJ1-4; D is undetermined. The V gene's germline CDR1 is SGHRS and CDR2 YFSETQ. The CDR3 totals 14 residues. Trimming stripped 4 bases from V and 0 bases from J, with 7 bases between. In DNA form, the CDR3 reads TGCGCCAGCAGCCGAATTTCAACTAATGAAAAACTGTTTTTT. This translates into CASSRISTNEKLFF.